This T cell receptor (beta chain) originates from a study of identical twins. The study, taken as a whole, reports: Zero-insertion findings could be partly confounded by invariant cells (MAIT and iNKT cells).

In germline, CDR1 is SEHNR, CDR2 FQNEAQ (reference sequence). The CDR3 has 16 residues. Trimming at V came to 6 bases and at J to 1 base, leaving 7 bases not matched to a gene. One entry per CDR3 protein results from TCRdb running MiXCR on the 5' RACE reads. The sample has a few hundred thousand distinct CDR3 sequences; roughly 9.9% are singletons. This clonotype appeared a few times. The target antigen is unknown. These data also featured in a second study, about yellow fever vaccine responses in identical twins.

Sequences were obtained from PBMCs. The chain is built from TRBV7-9 and TRBJ2-2; 8 bases align to TRBD2. The sequence derives from a woman aged 18-29 years in good health. The CDR3 here is CASSPAGLENTGELFF. The CDR3 region has the DNA TGTGCCAGCAGTCCCGCGGGACTAGAGAACACCGGGGAGCTGTTTTTT.